This T cell receptor (beta chain) was found in a study of T cells in Graves' hyperthyroidism and ophthalmopathy. In the study overall: Blood was drawn when the patient was first diagnosed and still untreated. Study conclusions and caveats: Most clonotypes expanded in thyroid above 0.001 were likewise present in blood.

This clonotype occurred many times. Its antigen is not identified. Researchers barred patients who had uncontrolled infection, other autoimmune disease, pregnancy or lactation. The investigators amplified TCR beta CDR3 regions from RNA transcripts. An initial round of RT-PCR targeting the TCR CDR3 relied on the HTBI primer set. TCRdb re-analysed the multiplex PCR reads in MiXCR, keeping a single row per CDR3 protein. The table shows some 370,000 distinct CDR3 sequences, with roughly 15% occurring only once. Germline lookup yields CDR1 SEHNR and CDR2 FQNEAQ (reference sequence). The CDR3 extends over 14 amino acids. Trimming stripped 6 bases from V and 3 bases from J, with 11 bases between.

Sequenced material: blood. This rearrangement joins TRBV7-9 to TRBJ2-2; a weak D match, TRBD1 (6 bases). This receptor was obtained from a woman aged 30 to 39 with Graves' hyperthyroidism that later progressed to Graves' ophthalmopathy. The CDR3 DNA follows: TGTGCCAGCAGTACATACAGGGACACCGGGGAGCTGTTTTTT. It translates to CASSTYRDTGELFF.